Reported below is one TCR beta chain. Other DNA sequences in the same sample also yield this CDR3. V dropped 6 bases and J dropped 0 bases, with 6 bases sitting between them. The CDR3 consists of 12 residues. From germline, CDR1 is KGHSH and CDR2 LQKENI. This sample was taken from a study of blood T cell repertoires in COVID-19. Study-level background: The study drew acute and convalescent COVID-19 samples from the United States, Italy and Spain.

The assay was immunoSEQ multiplex PCR, and TCRdb's table has in-frame clones only and misses some. The sample gives approximately 460,000 clones, 89% of which show up once; roughly 0.92% is in the top ten. The chain combines TRBV18 with TRBJ2-7, with D uncertain. This receptor was obtained from a man aged 18 to 30 with COVID-19, enrolled during active disease. Material for sequencing was peripheral blood. The CDR3 loop reads CASSLSSYEQYF. The CDR3 nucleotides read TGTGCCAGCTCTTTGAGCTCCTACGAGCAGTACTTC.